This is a list of T cell receptor beta chains from one sample in a study of CD8 T cells in ankylosing spondylitis. TCRdb passed the 5' RACE reads through MiXCR, listing each CDR3 protein once. The sample yields hundreds of thousands of distinct CDR3 sequences, 25% to 30% seen once. Specimen: blood, either unsorted or a sorted T cell fraction (not recorded which). The source is a male donor with ankylosing spondylitis. CDR3s include the opening cysteine and the closing phenylalanine or tryptophan. The D gene is left open where the match is weak. Some rows have no size entry. The others give once, few or many, or a class for an expanded clone.

J gene,V gene,D gene,clone size,CDR3 DNA,CDR3 protein
TRBJ2-1,TRBV7-9,-,few,TGTGCCAGCAGCTTGAAGGGTGAGCAGTTCTTC,CASSLKGEQFF
TRBJ2-5,TRBV24-1,-,few,TGTGCCACCAGTGAGGGGGGAGGAGGGGAGACCCAGTACTTC,CATSEGGGGETQYF
TRBJ2-1,TRBV15,TRBD1,few,TGTGCCACCAGCACGGACAGGGGTTCGTGGAATGAGCAGTTCTTC,CATSTDRGSWNEQFF
TRBJ1-1,TRBV5-1,-,-,TGCGCCAGCAGCTCCCGTGAAGGGCTCACTGAAGCTTTCTTT,CASSSREGLTEAFF
TRBJ2-2,TRBV7-2,TRBD2,few,TGTGCCAGCAGCTTCCCTAGCGGGAGATACACCGGGGAGCTGTTTTTT,CASSFPSGRYTGELFF
TRBJ2-3,TRBV5-8,TRBD2,few,TGTGCCACCATACTAGCGGGGTCAGATACGCAGTATTTT,CATILAGSDTQYF
TRBJ2-1,TRBV12-3/TRBV12-4,-,-,TGTGCCAGCAGTTTTCCGACTTCACTTGAGCAGTTCTTC,CASSFPTSLEQFF
TRBJ2-3,TRBV3-1,TRBD1,-,TGTGCCAGCAGCCACTCAGGGGGCGGATCGCAGTATTTT,CASSHSGGGSQYF
TRBJ2-1,TRBV24-1,TRBD2,few,TGTGCCACCAGCCCCTCCGGGGCGGGAGTCGGGAATGAGCAGTTCTTC,CATSPSGAGVGNEQFF
TRBJ2-5,TRBV6-5,TRBD2,-,TGTGCCAGCAGTTACTCGATCGGACTAGCTTGGGAGACCCAGTACTTC,CASSYSIGLAWETQYF
TRBJ1-1,TRBV20-1,-,-,TGCAGTGCTAGAGATCCGACAGGAACTGAAGCTTTCTTT,CSARDPTGTEAFF
TRBJ2-5,TRBV5-1,-,many,TGCGCCAGCAGCTTGGAGTCGGGGAAAAACCAAGAGACCCAGTACTTC,CASSLESGKNQETQYF
TRBJ2-2,TRBV20-1,TRBD2,-,TGCAGTGCTAGGGAGTTAGCGGGAGGGCTTACCGGGGAGCTGTTTTTT,CSARELAGGLTGELFF
TRBJ1-1,TRBV6-1,TRBD1,few,TGTGCCAGCAGGGGACAGGAAGGAAGCACTGAAGCTTTCTTT,CASRGQEGSTEAFF
TRBJ1-1,TRBV3-1,-,few,TGTGCCAGCAGCTCGTTGAGAGGAGCTGAAGCTTTCTTT,CASSSLRGAEAFF
TRBJ2-7,TRBV25-1,TRBD2,-,TGTGCCAGCAGTGATGCTCGACTAGCGGGAGGTTACGAGCAGTACTTC,CASSDARLAGGYEQYF
TRBJ1-5,TRBV20-1,-,few,TGCAGTGCTAGAGGACCAGCGAACAATCAGCCCCAGCATTTT,CSARGPANNQPQHF
TRBJ2-1,TRBV19,TRBD1,-,TGTGCCAGTAGTCCGGGGGACAGGGATGGTGAGCAGTTCTTC,CASSPGDRDGEQFF
TRBJ1-5,TRBV2,TRBD1,-,TGTGCCAGCAGCATCAGGGGGCGCGGGGATCAGCCCCAGCATTTT,CASSIRGRGDQPQHF
TRBJ2-4,TRBV11-2,-,-,TGTGCCAGCAGCCCGGGGACAGCCAAAAACATTCAGTACTTC,CASSPGTAKNIQYF
TRBJ1-6,TRBV5-1,-,few,TGCGCCAGCAGCGTCGGAGACGAGAGCTCCTATAATTCACCCCTCCACTTT,CASSVGDESSYNSPLHF
TRBJ1-1,TRBV7-2,TRBD1,-,TGTGCCAGCAGCTTTATCTCCCGGGACAGGGTTACCCCTGAAGCTTTCTTT,CASSFISRDRVTPEAFF
TRBJ2-5,TRBV24-1,-,few,TGTGCCACCAGTGATTACCGGATATCAGAGACCCAGTACTTC,CATSDYRISETQYF
TRBJ2-1,TRBV12-3/TRBV12-4,-,few,TGTGCCAGCAGACCTGGACTAGGGGGGGATGAGCAGTTCTTC,CASRPGLGGDEQFF
TRBJ1-4,TRBV20-1,TRBD1,-,TGCAGTGCTAGTCGACAGGGGGACCCTAATGAAAAACTGTTTTTT,CSASRQGDPNEKLFF
TRBJ1-2,TRBV24-1,-,-,TGTGCCACCAGTGATCGGGAGTATTATGGCTACACCTTC,CATSDREYYGYTF
TRBJ2-4,TRBV5-1,TRBD1,few,TGCGCCAGCAGCCTGACAGGGAGTGTGGACATTCAGTACTTC,CASSLTGSVDIQYF
TRBJ1-4,TRBV5-1,-,few,TGCGCCAGCAGCCGGGACAATCAAGTTGAAAAACTGTTTTTT,CASSRDNQVEKLFF
TRBJ1-4,TRBV5-1,-,-,TGCGCCAGCAGCTTGAGTCTGGCGGTGGATGAAAAACTGTTTTTT,CASSLSLAVDEKLFF
TRBJ1-2,TRBV2,-,-,TGTGCCAGCTCTCGGGGTTCTAACTATGGCTACACCTTC,CASSRGSNYGYTF
TRBJ1-1,TRBV2,TRBD1,few,TGTGCCAGCAACTGGGGACAGTCGAACACTGAAGCTTTCTTT,CASNWGQSNTEAFF